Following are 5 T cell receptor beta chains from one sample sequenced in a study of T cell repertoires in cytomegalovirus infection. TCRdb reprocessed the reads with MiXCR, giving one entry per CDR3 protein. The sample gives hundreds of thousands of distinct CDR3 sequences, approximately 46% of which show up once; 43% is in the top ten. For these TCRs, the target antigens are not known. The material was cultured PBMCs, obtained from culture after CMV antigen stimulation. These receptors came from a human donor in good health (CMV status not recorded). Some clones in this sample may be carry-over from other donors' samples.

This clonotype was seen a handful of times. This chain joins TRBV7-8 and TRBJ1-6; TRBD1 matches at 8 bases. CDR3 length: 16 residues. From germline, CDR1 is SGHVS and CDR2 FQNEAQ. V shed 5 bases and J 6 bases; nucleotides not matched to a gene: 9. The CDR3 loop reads CASSPSRGPGNSPLHF. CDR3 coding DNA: TGTGCCAGCAGCCCCTCCAGGGGGCCTGGTAATTCACCCCTCCACTTT.

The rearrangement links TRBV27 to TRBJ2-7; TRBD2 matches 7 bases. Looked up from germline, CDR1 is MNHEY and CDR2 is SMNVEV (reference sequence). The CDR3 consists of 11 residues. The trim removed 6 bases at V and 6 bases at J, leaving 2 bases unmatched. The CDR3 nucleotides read TGTGCCAGCAGGGAGCGGGGCGAGCAGTACTTC. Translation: CASRERGEQYF.

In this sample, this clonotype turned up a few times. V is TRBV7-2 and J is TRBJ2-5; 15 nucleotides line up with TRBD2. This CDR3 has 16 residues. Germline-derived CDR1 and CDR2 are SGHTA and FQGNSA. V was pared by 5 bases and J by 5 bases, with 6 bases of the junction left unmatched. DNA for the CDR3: TGTGCCAGCAGCACCCCCGGGACTAGCGGGGGGGAGACCCAGTACTTC. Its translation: CASSTPGTSGGETQYF.

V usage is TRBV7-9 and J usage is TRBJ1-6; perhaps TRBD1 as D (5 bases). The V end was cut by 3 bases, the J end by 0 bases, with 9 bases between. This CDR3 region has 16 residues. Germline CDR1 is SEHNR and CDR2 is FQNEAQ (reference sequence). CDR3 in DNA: TGTGCCAGCAGCTTCCAGGGAAGCTCCTATAATTCACCCCTCCACTTT. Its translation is CASSFQGSSYNSPLHF.

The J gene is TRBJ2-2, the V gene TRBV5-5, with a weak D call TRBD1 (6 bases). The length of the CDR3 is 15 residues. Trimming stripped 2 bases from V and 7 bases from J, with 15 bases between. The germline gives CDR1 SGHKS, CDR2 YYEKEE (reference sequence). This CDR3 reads CASSLYWGLDGELFF. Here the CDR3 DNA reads TGTGCCAGCAGCTTATATTGGGGGCTGGACGGGGAGCTGTTTTTT.